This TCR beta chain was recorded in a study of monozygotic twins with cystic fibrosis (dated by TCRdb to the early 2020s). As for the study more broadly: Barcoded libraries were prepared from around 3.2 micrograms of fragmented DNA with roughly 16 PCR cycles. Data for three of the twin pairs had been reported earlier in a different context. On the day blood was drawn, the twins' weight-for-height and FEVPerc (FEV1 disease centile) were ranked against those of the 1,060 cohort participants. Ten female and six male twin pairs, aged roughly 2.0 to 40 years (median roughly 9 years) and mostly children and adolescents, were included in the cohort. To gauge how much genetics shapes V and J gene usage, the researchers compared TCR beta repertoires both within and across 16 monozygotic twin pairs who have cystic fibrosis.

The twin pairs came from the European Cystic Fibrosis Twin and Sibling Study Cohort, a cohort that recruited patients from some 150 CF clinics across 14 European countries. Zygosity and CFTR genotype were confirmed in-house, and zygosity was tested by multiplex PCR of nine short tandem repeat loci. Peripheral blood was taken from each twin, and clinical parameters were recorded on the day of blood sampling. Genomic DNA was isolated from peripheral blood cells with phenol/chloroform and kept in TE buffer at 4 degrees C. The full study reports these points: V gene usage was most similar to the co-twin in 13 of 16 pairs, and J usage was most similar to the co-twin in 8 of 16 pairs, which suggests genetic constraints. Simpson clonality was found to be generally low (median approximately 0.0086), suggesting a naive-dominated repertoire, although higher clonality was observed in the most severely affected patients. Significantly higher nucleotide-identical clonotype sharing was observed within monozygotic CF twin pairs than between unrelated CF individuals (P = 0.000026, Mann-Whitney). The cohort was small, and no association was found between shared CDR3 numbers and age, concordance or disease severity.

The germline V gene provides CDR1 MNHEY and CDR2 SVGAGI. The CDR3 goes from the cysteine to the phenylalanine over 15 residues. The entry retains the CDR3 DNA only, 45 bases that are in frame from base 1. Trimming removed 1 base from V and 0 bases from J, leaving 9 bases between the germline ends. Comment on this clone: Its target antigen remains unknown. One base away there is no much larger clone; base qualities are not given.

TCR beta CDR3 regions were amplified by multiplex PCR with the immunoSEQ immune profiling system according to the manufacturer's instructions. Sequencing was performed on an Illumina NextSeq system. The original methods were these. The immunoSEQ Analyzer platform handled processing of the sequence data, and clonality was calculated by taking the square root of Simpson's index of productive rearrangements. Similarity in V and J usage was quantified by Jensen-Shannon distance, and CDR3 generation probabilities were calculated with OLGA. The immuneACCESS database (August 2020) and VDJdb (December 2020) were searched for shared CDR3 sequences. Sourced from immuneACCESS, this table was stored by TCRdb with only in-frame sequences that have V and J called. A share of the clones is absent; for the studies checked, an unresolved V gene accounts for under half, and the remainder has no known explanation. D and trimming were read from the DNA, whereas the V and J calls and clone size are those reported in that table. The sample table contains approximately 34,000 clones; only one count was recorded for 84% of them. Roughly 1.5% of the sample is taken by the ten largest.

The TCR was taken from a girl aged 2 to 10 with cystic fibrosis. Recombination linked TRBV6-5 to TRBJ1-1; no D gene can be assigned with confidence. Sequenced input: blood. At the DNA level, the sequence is TGTGCCAGCAGTTACTTCGGGCTAGTGAACACTGAAGCTTTCTTT. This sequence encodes CASSYFGLVNTEAFF.